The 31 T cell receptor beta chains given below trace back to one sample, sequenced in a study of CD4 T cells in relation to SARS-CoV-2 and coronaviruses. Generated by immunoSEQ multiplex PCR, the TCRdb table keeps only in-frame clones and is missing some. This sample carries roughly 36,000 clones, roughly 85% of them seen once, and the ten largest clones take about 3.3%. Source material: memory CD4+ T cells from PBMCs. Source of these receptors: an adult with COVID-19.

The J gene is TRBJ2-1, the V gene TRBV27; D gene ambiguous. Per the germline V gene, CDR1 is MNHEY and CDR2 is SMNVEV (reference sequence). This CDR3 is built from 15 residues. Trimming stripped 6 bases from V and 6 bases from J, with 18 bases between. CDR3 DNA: TGTGCCAGCAGGTCTATGGTCGGCAGTTTCAATGAGCAGTTCTTC. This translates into CASRSMVGSFNEQFF.

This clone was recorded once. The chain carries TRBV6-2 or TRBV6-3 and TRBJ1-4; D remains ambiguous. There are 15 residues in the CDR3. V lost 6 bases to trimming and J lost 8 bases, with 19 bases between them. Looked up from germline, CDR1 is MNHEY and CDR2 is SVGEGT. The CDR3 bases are TGTGCCAGCAGCCGCCATCAAAGGAGAAGAGAAAAACTGTTTTTT. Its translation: CASSRHQRRREKLFF.

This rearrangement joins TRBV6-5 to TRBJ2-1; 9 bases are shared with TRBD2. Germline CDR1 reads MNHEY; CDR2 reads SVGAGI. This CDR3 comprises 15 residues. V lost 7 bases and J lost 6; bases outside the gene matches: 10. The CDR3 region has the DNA TGTGCCAGCAACCCTGTCGGTAGCGGGGGCAATGAGCAGTTCTTC. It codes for CASNPVGSGGNEQFF.

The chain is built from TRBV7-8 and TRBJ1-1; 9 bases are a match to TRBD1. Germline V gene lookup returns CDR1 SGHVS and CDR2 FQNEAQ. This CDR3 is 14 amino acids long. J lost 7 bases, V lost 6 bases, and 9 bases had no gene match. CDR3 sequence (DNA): TGTGCCAGCAGAAATACAGGGGGCGGGAATGAAGCTTTCTTT. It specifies CASRNTGGGNEAFF.

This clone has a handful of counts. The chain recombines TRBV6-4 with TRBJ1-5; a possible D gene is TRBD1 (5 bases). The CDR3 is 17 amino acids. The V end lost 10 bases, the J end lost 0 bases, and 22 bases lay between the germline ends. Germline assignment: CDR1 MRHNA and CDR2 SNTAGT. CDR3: CAIHGAEGYYSNQPQHF. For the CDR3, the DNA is TGTGCCATCCACGGGGCGGAAGGATATTATAGCAATCAGCCCCAGCATTTT.

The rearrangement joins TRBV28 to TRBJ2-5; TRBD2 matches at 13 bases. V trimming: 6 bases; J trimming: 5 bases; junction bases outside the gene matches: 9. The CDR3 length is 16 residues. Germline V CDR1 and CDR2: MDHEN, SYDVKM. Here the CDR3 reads CASSDTSGRVFETQYF. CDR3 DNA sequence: TGTGCCAGCAGCGACACTAGCGGGAGGGTTTTTGAGACCCAGTACTTC. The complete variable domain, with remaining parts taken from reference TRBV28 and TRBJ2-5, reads DVKVTQSSRYLVKRTGEKVFLECVQDMDHENMFWYRQDPGLGLRLIYFSYDVKMKEKGDIPEGYSVSREKKERFSLILESASTNQTSMYLCASSDTSGRVFETQYFGPGTRLLVL.

This CDR3 reads CASSPRQTTDTQYF. In DNA, the CDR3 is TGTGCCAGCTCACCACGCCAGACCACAGATACGCAGTATTTT. The chain employs TRBV18 and TRBJ2-3; D is unclear. The CDR3 covers 14 residues. Trimming removed 1 base at V and 2 bases at J, with 7 bases between. CDR1 is KGHSH, CDR2 LQKENI, per germline. Full variable domain (rest looked up from reference TRBV18 and TRBJ2-3): NAGVMQNPRHLVRRRGQEARLRCSPMKGHSHVYWYRQLPEEGLKFMVYLQKENIIDESGMPKERFSAEFPKEGPSILRIQQVVRGDSAAYFCASSPRQTTDTQYFGPGTRLTVL.

CDR3 residues: CASSLTRQYNEQFF. The CDR3, as DNA: TGTGCCAGCAGCTTAACTAGGCAGTACAATGAGCAGTTCTTC. This chain links TRBV7-9 with TRBJ2-1, with a weak D call TRBD2 (5 bases). Germline values: CDR1 SEHNR, CDR2 FQNEAQ (reference sequence). The CDR3 runs 14 residues. Trimming removed 2 bases at V and 4 bases at J, with 9 bases between. Full variable domain (missing parts from reference TRBV7-9 and TRBJ2-1): DTGVSQNPRHKITKRGQNVTFRCDPISEHNRLYWYRQTLGQGPEFLTYFQNEAQLEKSRLLSDRFSAERPKGSFSTLEIQRTEQGDSAMYLCASSLTRQYNEQFFGPGTRLTVL.

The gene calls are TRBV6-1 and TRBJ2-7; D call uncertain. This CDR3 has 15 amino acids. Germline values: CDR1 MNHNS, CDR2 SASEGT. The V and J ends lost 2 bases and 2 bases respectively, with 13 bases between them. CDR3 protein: CASSESGLAPYEQYF. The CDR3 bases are TGTGCCAGCAGTGAAAGTGGTCTCGCGCCCTACGAGCAGTACTTC.

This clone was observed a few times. CDR3 residues: CASSDKTGLTDTQYF. CDR3 nucleotide sequence: TGTGCCAGCAGTGACAAGACGGGGCTCACAGATACGCAGTATTTT. The chain employs TRBV25-1 and TRBJ2-3; the D call may be TRBD1 or TRBD2 (5 bases each). The CDR3 is 15 residues long. Germline values: CDR1 MGHDK, CDR2 SYGVNS. Trimming took off 3 bases at V and 2 bases at J, with 12 bases between the two ends. Full variable domain (rest looked up from reference TRBV25-1 and TRBJ2-3): EADIYQTPRYLVIGTGKKITLECSQTMGHDKMYWYQQDPGMELHLIHYSYGVNSTEKGDLSSESTVSRIRTEHFPLTLESARPSHTSQYLCASSDKTGLTDTQYFGPGTRLTVL.

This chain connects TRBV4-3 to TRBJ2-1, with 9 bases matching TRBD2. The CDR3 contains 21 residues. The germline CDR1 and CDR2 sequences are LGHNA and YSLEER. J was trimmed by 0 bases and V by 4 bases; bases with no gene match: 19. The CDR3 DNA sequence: TGCGCCAGCAGCCCCAGGGCGTCTAGCGGGAAATTTAGGGGCTCCTACAATGAGCAGTTCTTC. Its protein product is CASSPRASSGKFRGSYNEQFF.

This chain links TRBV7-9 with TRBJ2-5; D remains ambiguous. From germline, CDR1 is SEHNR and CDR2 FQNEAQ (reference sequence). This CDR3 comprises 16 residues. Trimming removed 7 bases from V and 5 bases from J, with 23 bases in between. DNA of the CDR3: TGTGCCAGCACCCCACCCCCCAGGCAATCGGTGGAGACCCAGTACTTC. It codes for CASTPPPRQSVETQYF.

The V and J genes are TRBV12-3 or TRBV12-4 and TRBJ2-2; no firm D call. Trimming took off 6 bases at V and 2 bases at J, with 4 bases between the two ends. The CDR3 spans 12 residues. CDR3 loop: CASSSNTGELFF. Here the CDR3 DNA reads TGTGCCAGCAGCTCCAACACCGGGGAGCTGTTTTTT.

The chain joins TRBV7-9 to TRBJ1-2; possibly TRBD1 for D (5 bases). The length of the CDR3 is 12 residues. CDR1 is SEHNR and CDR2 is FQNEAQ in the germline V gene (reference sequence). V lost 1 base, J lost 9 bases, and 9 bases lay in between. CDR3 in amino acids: CASSLEAGRYTF. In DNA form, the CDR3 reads TGTGCCAGCAGCTTAGAGGCAGGGCGCTACACCTTC.

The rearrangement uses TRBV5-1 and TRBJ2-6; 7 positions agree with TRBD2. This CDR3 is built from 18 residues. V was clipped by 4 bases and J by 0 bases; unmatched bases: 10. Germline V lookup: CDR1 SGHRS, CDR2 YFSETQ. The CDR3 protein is CASSLLWGGPSGANVLTF. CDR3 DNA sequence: TGCGCCAGCAGCCTCCTGTGGGGAGGGCCCTCTGGGGCCAACGTCCTGACTTTC. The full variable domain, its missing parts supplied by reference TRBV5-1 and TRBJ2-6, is KAGVTQTPRYLIKTRGQQVTLSCSPISGHRSVSWYQQTPGQGLQFLFEYFSETQRNKGNFPGRFSGRQFSNSRSEMNVSTLELGDSALYLCASSLLWGGPSGANVLTFGAGSRLTVL.

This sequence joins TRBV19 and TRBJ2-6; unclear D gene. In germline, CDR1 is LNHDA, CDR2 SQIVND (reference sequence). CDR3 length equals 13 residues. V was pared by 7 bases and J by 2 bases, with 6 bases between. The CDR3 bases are TGTGCCAGTAAGGAACCTGGGGCCAACGTCCTGACTTTC. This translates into CASKEPGANVLTF.

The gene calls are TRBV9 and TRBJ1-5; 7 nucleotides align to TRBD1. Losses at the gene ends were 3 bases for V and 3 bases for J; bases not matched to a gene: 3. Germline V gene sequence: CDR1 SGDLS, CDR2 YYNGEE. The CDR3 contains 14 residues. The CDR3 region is CASSADRVNQPQHF. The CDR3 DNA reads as TGTGCCAGCAGCGCAGACAGGGTCAATCAGCCCCAGCATTTT.

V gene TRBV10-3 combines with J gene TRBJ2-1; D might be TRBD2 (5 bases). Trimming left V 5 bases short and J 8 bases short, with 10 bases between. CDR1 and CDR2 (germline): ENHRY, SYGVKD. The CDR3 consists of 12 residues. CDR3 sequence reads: CAISSSSDEQFF. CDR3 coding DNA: TGTGCCATCAGTTCTAGCAGCGATGAGCAGTTCTTC.

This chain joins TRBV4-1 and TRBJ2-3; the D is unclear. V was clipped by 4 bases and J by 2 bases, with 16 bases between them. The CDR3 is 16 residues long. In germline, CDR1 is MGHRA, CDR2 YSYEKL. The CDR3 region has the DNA TGCGCCAGCAGCCTCCGTCACTCGAACCCCACAGATACGCAGTATTTT. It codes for CASSLRHSNPTDTQYF.

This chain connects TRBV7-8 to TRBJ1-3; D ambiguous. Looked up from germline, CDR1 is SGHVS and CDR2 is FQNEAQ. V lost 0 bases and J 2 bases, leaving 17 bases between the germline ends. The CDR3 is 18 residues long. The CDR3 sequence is CASSLARVLRRAGNTIYF. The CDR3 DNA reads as TGTGCCAGCAGCTTAGCGCGGGTTCTCAGAAGGGCTGGAAACACCATATATTTT.

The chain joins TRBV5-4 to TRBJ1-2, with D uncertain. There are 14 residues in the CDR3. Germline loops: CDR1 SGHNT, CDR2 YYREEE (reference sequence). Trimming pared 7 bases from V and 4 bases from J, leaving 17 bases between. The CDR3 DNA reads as TGTGCCAGCGCCATAAGGGATTTTGGCTATGGCTACACCTTC. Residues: CASAIRDFGYGYTF.

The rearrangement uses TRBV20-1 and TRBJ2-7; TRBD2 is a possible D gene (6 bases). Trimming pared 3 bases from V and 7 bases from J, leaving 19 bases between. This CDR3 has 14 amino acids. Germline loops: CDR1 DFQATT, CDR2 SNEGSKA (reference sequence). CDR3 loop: CSASMAGRVGEQYF. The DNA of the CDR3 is TGCAGTGCTAGTATGGCGGGAAGAGTCGGGGAGCAGTACTTC.

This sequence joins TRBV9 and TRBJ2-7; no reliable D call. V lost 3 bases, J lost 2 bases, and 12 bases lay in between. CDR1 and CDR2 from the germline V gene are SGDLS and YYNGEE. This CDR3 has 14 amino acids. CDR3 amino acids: CASSADPGTYEQYF. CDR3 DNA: TGTGCCAGCAGCGCCGACCCGGGCACCTACGAGCAGTACTTC. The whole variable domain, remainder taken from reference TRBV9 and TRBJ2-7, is DSGVTQTPKHLITATGQRVTLRCSPRSGDLSVYWYQQSLDQGLQFLIQYYNGEERAKGNILERFSAQQFPDLHSELNLSSLELGDSALYFCASSADPGTYEQYFGPGTRLTVT.

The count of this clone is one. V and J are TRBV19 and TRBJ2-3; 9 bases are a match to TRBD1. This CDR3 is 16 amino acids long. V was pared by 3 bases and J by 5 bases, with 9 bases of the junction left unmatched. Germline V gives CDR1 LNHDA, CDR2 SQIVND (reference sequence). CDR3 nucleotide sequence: TGTGCCAGTAGTATGATGAAGACAGGGGGTAGAGATACGCAGTATTTT. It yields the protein CASSMMKTGGRDTQYF.

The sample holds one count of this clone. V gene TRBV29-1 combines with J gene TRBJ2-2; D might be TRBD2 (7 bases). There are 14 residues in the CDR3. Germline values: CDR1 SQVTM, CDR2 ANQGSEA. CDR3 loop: CRGGGGGGTGELFF. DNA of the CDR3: TGCAGGGGAGGGGGGGGCGGGGGTACCGGGGAGCTGTTTTTT.

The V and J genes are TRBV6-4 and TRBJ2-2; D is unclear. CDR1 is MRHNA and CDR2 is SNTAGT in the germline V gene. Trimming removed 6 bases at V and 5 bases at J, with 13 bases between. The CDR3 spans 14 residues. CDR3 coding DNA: TGTGCCAGCAGGCCCACACTTCTTACCGGGGAGCTGTTTTTT. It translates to CASRPTLLTGELFF.

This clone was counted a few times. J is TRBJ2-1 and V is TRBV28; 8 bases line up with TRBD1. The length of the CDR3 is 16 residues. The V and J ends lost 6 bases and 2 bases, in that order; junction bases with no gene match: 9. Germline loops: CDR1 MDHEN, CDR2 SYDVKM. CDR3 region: CASREHRGDTYNEQFF. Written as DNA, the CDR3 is TGTGCCAGCAGAGAACACAGGGGGGACACCTACAATGAGCAGTTCTTC. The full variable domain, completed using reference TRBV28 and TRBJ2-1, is DVKVTQSSRYLVKRTGEKVFLECVQDMDHENMFWYRQDPGLGLRLIYFSYDVKMKEKGDIPEGYSVSREKKERFSLILESASTNQTSMYLCASREHRGDTYNEQFFGPGTRLTVL.

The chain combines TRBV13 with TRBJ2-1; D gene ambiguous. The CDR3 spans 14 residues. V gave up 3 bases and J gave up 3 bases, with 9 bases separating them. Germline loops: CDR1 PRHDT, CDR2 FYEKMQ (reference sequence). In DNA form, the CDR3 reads TGTGCCAGCAGCTTTCTCGATATCTACAATGAGCAGTTCTTC. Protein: CASSFLDIYNEQFF.

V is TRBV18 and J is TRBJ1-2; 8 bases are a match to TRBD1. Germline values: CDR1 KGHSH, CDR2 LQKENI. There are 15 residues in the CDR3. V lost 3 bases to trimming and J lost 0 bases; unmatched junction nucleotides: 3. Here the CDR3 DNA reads TGTGCCAGCTCACCGAGACAGGGGCCTAACTATGGCTACACCTTC. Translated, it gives CASSPRQGPNYGYTF.

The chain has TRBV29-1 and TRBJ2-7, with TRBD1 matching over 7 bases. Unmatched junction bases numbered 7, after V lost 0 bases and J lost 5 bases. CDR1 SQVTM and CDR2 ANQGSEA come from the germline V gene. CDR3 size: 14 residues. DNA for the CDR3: TGCAGCGTTGAAGATCCGCAGGGGGTAAACGAGCAGTACTTC. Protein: CSVEDPQGVNEQYF.

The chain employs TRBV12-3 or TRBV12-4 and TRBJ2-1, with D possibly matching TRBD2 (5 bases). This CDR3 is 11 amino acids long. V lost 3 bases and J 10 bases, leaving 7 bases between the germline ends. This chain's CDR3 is CASSLTGEQFF. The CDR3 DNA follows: TGTGCCAGCAGTTTGACGGGAGAGCAGTTCTTC.